Sequencing of this T cell receptor beta chain was carried out in a study of blood T cell repertoires in COVID-19. V trimming: 7 bases; J trimming: 1 base; junction bases outside the gene matches: 5. Germline V gene data show CDR1 as SNHLY and CDR2 as FYNNEI. This CDR3 region has 14 residues. TCRdb's copy holds only in-frame clones and misses some; the assay was immunoSEQ multiplex PCR. The profile shows around 480,000 clones, approximately 90% of them singletons. Seattle enrolled patients during active infection and tracked them longitudinally. Sequencing used peripheral blood. The chain joins TRBV2 to TRBJ2-3; TRBD2 aligns across 7 bases. The receptor was derived from a woman aged 45-65 years with COVID-19, enrolled during active disease. This CDR3 is CASNRLAGTDTQYF. CDR3 DNA sequence: TGTGCCAGCAATAGGCTAGCGGGCACAGATACGCAGTATTTT.